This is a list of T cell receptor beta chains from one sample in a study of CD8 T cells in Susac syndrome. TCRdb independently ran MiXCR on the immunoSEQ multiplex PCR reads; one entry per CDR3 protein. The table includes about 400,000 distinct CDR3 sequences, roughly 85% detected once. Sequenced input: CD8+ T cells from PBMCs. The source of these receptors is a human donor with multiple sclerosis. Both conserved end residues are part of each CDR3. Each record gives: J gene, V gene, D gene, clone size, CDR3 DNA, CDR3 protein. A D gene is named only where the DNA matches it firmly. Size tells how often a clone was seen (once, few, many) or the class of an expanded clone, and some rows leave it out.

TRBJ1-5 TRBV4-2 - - TGTGCCAGCAGCCAAGAGGGGGTAGCTGGACAGCCCCAGCATTTT CASSQEGVAGQPQHF
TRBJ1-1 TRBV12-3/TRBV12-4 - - TGTGCCAGCAGTTTAGAGACAGTGAACACTGAAGCTTTCTTT CASSLETVNTEAFF
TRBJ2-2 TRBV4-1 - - TGCGCCAGCAGCCAAACAGTCAACACCGGGGAGCTGTTTTTT CASSQTVNTGELFF
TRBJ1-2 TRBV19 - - TGTGCCAGTAGTAACGGACAGACGACTTATGGCTACACCTTC CASSNGQTTYGYTF
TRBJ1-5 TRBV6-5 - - TGTGCCACCCGCCCCCGGGGGTTGAAAGAGCCCCAGCATTTT CATRPRGLKEPQHF
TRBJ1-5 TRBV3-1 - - TGTGCCAGCCGAGACAGAACCATCGTTAGCAATCAGCCCCAGCATTTT CASRDRTIVSNQPQHF
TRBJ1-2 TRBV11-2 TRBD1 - TGTGCCAGCAGCTCCGGGACAGCCGATGGCTACACCTTC CASSSGTADGYTF
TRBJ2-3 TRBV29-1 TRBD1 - TGCAGCGTCGCGGGCGACCGGGACAGGGGGCCGGATACGCAGTATTTT CSVAGDRDRGPDTQYF
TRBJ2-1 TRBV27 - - TGTGCCAGCAGTTTGAATACGGGGATCGGCTCCTACAATGAGCAGTTCTTC CASSLNTGIGSYNEQFF
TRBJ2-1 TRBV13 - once TGTGCCAGCAGCTTAGATAGGCTACCCCTGAGGGAGTTCTTC CASSLDRLPLREFF
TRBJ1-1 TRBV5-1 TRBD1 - TGCGCCAGCAGCTTGGGGGAACAGGGGAACACTGAAGCTTCCTTT CASSLGEQGNTEASF
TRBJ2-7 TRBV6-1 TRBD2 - TGTGCCAGCAGTGAAATTGTGGGAGGGGACGAGCAGTACTTC CASSEIVGGDEQYF
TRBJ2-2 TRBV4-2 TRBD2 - TGTGCCAGCAGCCAAGGCACTAGCGGAAAGAACACCGGGGAGCTGTTTTTT CASSQGTSGKNTGELFF
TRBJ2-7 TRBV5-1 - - TGCGCCAGCAGCTTGGGGTTGTCAGTCTACCTTACCTACGAGCAGTACTTC CASSLGLSVYLTYEQYF
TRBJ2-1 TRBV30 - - TGTGCCTGGCAGCACCGGTCCGACCGTAGCTCCTACAATGAGCAGTTCTTC CAWQHRSDRSSYNEQFF
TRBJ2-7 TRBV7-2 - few TGTGCCAGCAGCCAGGGACTGGTCCCCTACGAGCAGTACTTC CASSQGLVPYEQYF
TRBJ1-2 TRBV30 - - TGTGCCTGGTCAGGGACGGACGGGGGCTACACCTTC CAWSGTDGGYTF
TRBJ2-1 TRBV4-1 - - TGCGCCAGCAGCCTCCCGGGGGCCGTTGAGCAGTTCTTC CASSLPGAVEQFF
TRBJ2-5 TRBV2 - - TGTGCCAGAACCAACCGGGACGGAGAAGAGACCCAGTACTTC CARTNRDGEETQYF
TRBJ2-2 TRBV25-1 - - TGTGCCAGCAGTGACCCAGTCGGGGGGCCGGACGGGGAGCTGTTTTTT CASSDPVGGPDGELFF
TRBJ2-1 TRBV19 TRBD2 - TGTGCCAGTAGTATCGGACTAGCGGATTACAATGAGCAGTTCTTC CASSIGLADYNEQFF
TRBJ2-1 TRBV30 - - TGTGCCGTAAGCCAGGAGTCCTACAATGAGCAGTTCTTC CAVSQESYNEQFF
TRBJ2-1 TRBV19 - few TGTGCCAGTAGTTGGAGGGACAACTACAATGAGCAGTTCTTC CASSWRDNYNEQFF
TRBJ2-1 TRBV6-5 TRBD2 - TGTGCCAGCAGTTACTCGACTAGCGGGAGGGCTGAGCAGTTCTTC CASSYSTSGRAEQFF
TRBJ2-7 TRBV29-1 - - TGCAGCGTTGGTGGAGCCTACGAGCAGTACTTC CSVGGAYEQYF
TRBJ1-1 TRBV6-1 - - TGTGCCAGCAGTGGGGACGGTTTTAGAGGGTTGAACACTGAAGCTTTCTTT CASSGDGFRGLNTEAFF
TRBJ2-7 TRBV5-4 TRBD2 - TGTGCCAGCAGCTTCGAGCGGGACTACGAGCAGTACTTC CASSFERDYEQYF
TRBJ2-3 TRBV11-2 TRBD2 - TGTGCCAGCAGCTCCCCACTAGCGGGAGTTGTCGCAGATACGCAGTATTTT CASSSPLAGVVADTQYF
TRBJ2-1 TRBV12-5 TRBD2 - TGTGCTAGTGCTTCGACTAGCCTCGATGAGCAGTTCTTC CASASTSLDEQFF
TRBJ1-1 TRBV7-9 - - TGTGCCAGCAGCCTCGGACACGGGGGGTACACTGAAGCTTTCTTT CASSLGHGGYTEAFF
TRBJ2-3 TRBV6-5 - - TGTGCCAGCAGTGACTCGCCGCCTGACTCAATCACAGATACGCAGTATTTT CASSDSPPDSITDTQYF
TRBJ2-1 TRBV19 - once TGTGCCAGTAGTATTGCGGCAGGCATCGATGAGCAGTTCTTC CASSIAAGIDEQFF
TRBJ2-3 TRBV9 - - TGTGCCAGCAGCGTATCCGGGGACCCCGAGGATACGCAGTATTTT CASSVSGDPEDTQYF
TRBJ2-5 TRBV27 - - TGTGCCAGCAGTTTAAGTCAGGGAGAGACCCAGTACTTC CASSLSQGETQYF
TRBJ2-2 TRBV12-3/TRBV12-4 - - TGTGCCACCCAATACGTCGGGGAGCTGTTTTTT CATQYVGELFF
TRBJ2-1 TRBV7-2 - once TGTGCCAGCGTCGGTCGGGGCAATGAGCAGTTCTTC CASVGRGNEQFF
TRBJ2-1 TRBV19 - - TGTGCCAGTAGTATAAGCAGAGTAGCGTTCAACAATGAGCAGTTCTTC CASSISRVAFNNEQFF
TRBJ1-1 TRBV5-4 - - TGTGCCAGCAGCCTAGTAGAGGGGCCAGCTTTCTTT CASSLVEGPAFF
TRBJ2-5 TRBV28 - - TGTGCCAGCAGTTTCGTGGGGTTGACTGCAGAGACCCAGTACTTC CASSFVGLTAETQYF
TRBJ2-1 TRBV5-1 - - TGCGCCAGCATTGACGAGGTCTCCACCTACAATGAGCAGTTCTTC CASIDEVSTYNEQFF
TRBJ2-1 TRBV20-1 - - TGCAGTGTCAGGCCCGGGACACACAATGAGCAGTTCTTC CSVRPGTHNEQFF
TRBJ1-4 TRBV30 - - TGTGCCTGGAGGAGGGATGATAATGAAAAACTGTTTTTT CAWRRDDNEKLFF
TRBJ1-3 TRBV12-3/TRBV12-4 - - TGTGCCAGCGTTCCCCAGGGCTCTGGAAACACCATATATTTT CASVPQGSGNTIYF
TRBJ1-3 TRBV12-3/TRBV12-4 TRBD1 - TGTGCCAGCAGCCAGCTGACAGGGGCTGGAAACACCATATATTTT CASSQLTGAGNTIYF
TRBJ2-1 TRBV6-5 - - TGTGCCAGCAGTTCGCCACTGGGGGTCAATGAGCAGTTCTTC CASSSPLGVNEQFF
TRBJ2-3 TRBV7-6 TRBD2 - TGTGCCAGCAGCGCAAGCGGGGGGGTAGGGGATACGCAGTATTTT CASSASGGVGDTQYF
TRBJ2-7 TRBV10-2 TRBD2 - TGCGCCAGCAGGTACACTAGCGGCGGCTACGAGCAGTACTTC CASRYTSGGYEQYF
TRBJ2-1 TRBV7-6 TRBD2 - TGTGCCAGCAGCCTAAACGGAAGGACTAGCGGGAGTCCTGAGCAGTTCTTC CASSLNGRTSGSPEQFF
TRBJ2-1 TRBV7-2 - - TGTGCCAGCACCGAAGCCCCCTACAATGAGCAGTTCTTC CASTEAPYNEQFF
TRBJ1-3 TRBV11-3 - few TGTGCCAGCAGCGTTACTTCAGGGGCGTCCTTCTCTGGAAACACCATATATTTT CASSVTSGASFSGNTIYF
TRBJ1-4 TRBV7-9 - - TGTGCCAGCAGCTTAGAGAGGGGATTGGGTGAAAAACTGTTTTTT CASSLERGLGEKLFF
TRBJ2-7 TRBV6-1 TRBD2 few TGTGCCAGCAGTGAAGGACTAGCGGATTCCTACGAGCAGTACTTC CASSEGLADSYEQYF
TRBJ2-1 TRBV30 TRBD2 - TGTGCCTGGACTAGCGGGGGGTCGAGCTCCTACAATGAGCAGTTCTTC CAWTSGGSSSYNEQFF
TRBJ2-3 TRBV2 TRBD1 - TGTGCCAGCAGTGACCCCAGGGACAGCTACACAGATACGCAGTATTTT CASSDPRDSYTDTQYF
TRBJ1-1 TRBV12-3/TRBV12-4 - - TGTGCCAGCGGGTATTGGGACACTGAAGCTTTCTTT CASGYWDTEAFF